These 2 T cell receptor beta chains came from one sample sequenced in a study of tumor and adjacent non-tumor tissue in lung cancer. RNA was extracted from bulk tissue without any cell sorting. A modified ARM-PCR protocol with three rounds of nested PCR amplified TCRbeta. TCRdb reprocessed the multiplex PCR reads via MiXCR and lists one record per CDR3 protein. The table records roughly 220,000 distinct CDR3 sequences, about 71% of them present only once. Sequenced material: lung tumor tissue. These receptor sequences come from a man in his sixties with non-small cell lung cancer.

Remarks on this clonotype: A much bigger clone sits one base away, suggesting this may be a read error. The chain has TRBV20-1 and TRBJ2-5, with D unclear. CDR3 length equals 11 residues. The germline CDR1 and CDR2 sequences are DFQATT and SNEGSKA (reference sequence). CDR3 DNA sequence: TGCAGTGCAGCGTCACCAGAGATCCAGTACTTC. It encodes CSAASPEIQYF.

This clonotype was found a few times. One junction end does not reproduce the germline sequence, and a read error may be involved. This chain links TRBV6-5 with TRBJ1-1, with D unclear. The CDR3 is 14 residues long. Germline assignment: CDR1 MNHEY and CDR2 SVGAGI. The CDR3 region has the DNA TGTGCCAGGAGTTCGGTCGAACTGAACACTGAAGCTTTCTTT. Its protein product is CARSSVELNTEAFF.